The entry that follows covers one TCR beta chain sequence. Its antigen remains unidentified. Some clones are missing from TCRdb's copy, which holds only in-frame ones; the method was immunoSEQ multiplex PCR. The sample has 40,000 or so clones, approximately 86% seen once; the top ten hold approximately 0.4%. Patients who had autoimmune disease history or got systemic immunosuppression were left out. These data are taken from a study of OX40 agonist ivuxolimab in advanced cancers. In the study overall: Cohort: around 79% men, mean age around 61, aged roughly 23 to 90.

V lost 2 bases to trimming and J lost 3 bases; unmatched junction nucleotides: 11. In germline, CDR1 is LGHNA, CDR2 YNFKEQ. The CDR3 contains 18 residues. Notes on the study in general: Among the nonresponders, some also had low normalized T-cell clonal expansion. Relative to CD4+, CD8+ T cells held more expanded clones on average.

The sequencing here drew on CD4+ or CD8+ T cells sorted from blood, taken in a trial of the OX40 agonist ivuxolimab. The receptor comes from an adult with an advanced solid tumor such as melanoma, head and neck, liver or kidney cancer. This rearrangement joins TRBV4-2 to TRBJ1-5; 9 bases agree with TRBD1. The CDR3 here is CASSQTAVTGGNNQPQHF. The CDR3 DNA reads TGTGCCAGCAGCCAAACAGCCGTGACAGGGGGAAACAATCAGCCCCAGCATTTT.